A selection of T cell receptor beta chains follows, all from one sample in a study of Ad26.COV2.S vaccination and SARS-CoV-2 variants. Assay used: immunoSEQ multiplex PCR; TCRdb lists only in-frame clones, some missing. The sample contains about 480,000 clones, 70% to 90% of which appear only once. Sequenced material: peripheral blood, taken in a trial of Ad26.COV2.S vaccine versus placebo. All receptors derive from a person between 18 and 65 years old who received the Ad26.COV2.S COVID-19 vaccine or a placebo. Each CDR3 is given with its conserved first and last residue. The order of the fields is clone size, V gene, J gene, D gene, CDR3 protein, CDR3 DNA. The D gene is left open where the match is weak. Rows give clone size only sometimes, using once, few, many, or a class for an expanded clone.

clone size: NA; V gene: TRBV11-3; J gene: TRBJ2-1; D gene: NA; CDR3 protein: CASSFQSFGGHPMNEQFF; CDR3 DNA: TGTGCCAGCAGCTTTCAGAGTTTTGGGGGCCATCCAATGAATGAGCAGTTCTTC
clone size: NA; V gene: TRBV6-5; J gene: TRBJ2-1; D gene: TRBD2; CDR3 protein: CASSYVRREGRNEQFF; CDR3 DNA: TGTGCCAGCAGTTACGTTAGGCGGGAGGGCCGTAATGAGCAGTTCTTC
clone size: NA; V gene: TRBV14; J gene: TRBJ1-3; D gene: NA; CDR3 protein: CASSPHQGPGNTIYF; CDR3 DNA: TGTGCCAGCAGTCCCCACCAGGGGCCTGGAAACACCATATATTTT
clone size: NA; V gene: TRBV4-3; J gene: TRBJ2-7; D gene: NA; CDR3 protein: CASSQDVGPYEQYF; CDR3 DNA: TGCGCCAGCAGCCAAGATGTGGGACCCTACGAGCAGTACTTC
clone size: NA; V gene: TRBV7-9; J gene: TRBJ2-1; D gene: NA; CDR3 protein: CASSLRDSQYNEQFF; CDR3 DNA: TGTGCCAGCAGCCTCCGCGACAGCCAATACAATGAGCAGTTCTTC
clone size: NA; V gene: TRBV5-4; J gene: TRBJ2-1; D gene: NA; CDR3 protein: CASSPGLGVYNEQFF; CDR3 DNA: TGTGCCAGCAGCCCAGGACTGGGGGTCTACAATGAGCAGTTCTTC
clone size: NA; V gene: TRBV24-1; J gene: TRBJ2-7; D gene: NA; CDR3 protein: CATSDLYEQYF; CDR3 DNA: TGTGCCACCAGTGATTTGTACGAGCAGTACTTC
clone size: NA; V gene: TRBV28; J gene: TRBJ2-7; D gene: TRBD2; CDR3 protein: CASSPGGRWEQYF; CDR3 DNA: TGTGCCAGCAGCCCAGGCGGGAGGTGGGAGCAGTACTTC
clone size: once; V gene: TRBV7-6; J gene: TRBJ2-3; D gene: NA; CDR3 protein: CASSPRGGLRGGDTQYF; CDR3 DNA: TGTGCCAGCAGCCCCAGGGGGGGGTTACGTGGCGGAGATACGCAGTATTTT
clone size: NA; V gene: TRBV5-4; J gene: TRBJ1-1; D gene: NA; CDR3 protein: CASSLPGTNTEAFF; CDR3 DNA: TGTGCCAGCAGCTTGCCAGGGACGAACACTGAAGCTTTCTTT
clone size: NA; V gene: TRBV6-6; J gene: TRBJ2-7; D gene: NA; CDR3 protein: CASSYSSSEQYF; CDR3 DNA: TGTGCCAGCAGTTACTCGTCGTCCGAGCAGTACTTC
clone size: NA; V gene: TRBV11-3; J gene: TRBJ2-1; D gene: NA; CDR3 protein: CAGSLAGVVGEQFF; CDR3 DNA: TGTGCCGGCAGCTTAGCAGGGGTTGTAGGTGAGCAGTTCTTC
clone size: NA; V gene: TRBV18; J gene: TRBJ2-5; D gene: TRBD2; CDR3 protein: CASSPASGSDETQYF; CDR3 DNA: TGTGCCAGCTCACCCGCTAGCGGGAGCGATGAGACCCAGTACTTC
clone size: NA; V gene: TRBV5-5; J gene: TRBJ2-2; D gene: TRBD2; CDR3 protein: CASSMEGGSLSGELFF; CDR3 DNA: TGTGCCAGCAGCATGGAGGGCGGGAGCTTGTCCGGGGAGCTGTTTTTT
clone size: NA; V gene: TRBV7-2; J gene: TRBJ1-4; D gene: NA; CDR3 protein: CASSLRGGRTNEKLFF; CDR3 DNA: TGTGCCAGCAGCCTCAGGGGAGGGCGAACTAATGAAAAACTGTTTTTT
clone size: NA; V gene: TRBV30; J gene: TRBJ2-3; D gene: TRBD2; CDR3 protein: CAWSKTRTSGRTIDTQYF; CDR3 DNA: TGTGCCTGGAGTAAAACACGGACTAGCGGGAGAACCATCGATACGCAGTATTTT
clone size: many; V gene: TRBV6-2/TRBV6-3; J gene: TRBJ1-5; D gene: TRBD1; CDR3 protein: CASSLDRGSNQPQHF; CDR3 DNA: TGTGCCAGCAGCCTAGACAGGGGGAGCAATCAGCCCCAGCATTTT
clone size: once; V gene: TRBV7-2; J gene: TRBJ2-1; D gene: NA; CDR3 protein: CASSLEWGEQFF; CDR3 DNA: TGTGCCAGCAGCTTAGAGTGGGGTGAGCAGTTCTTC
clone size: NA; V gene: TRBV30; J gene: TRBJ1-1; D gene: NA; CDR3 protein: CAWSVGIQGVGTEAFF; CDR3 DNA: TGTGCCTGGAGTGTTGGGATACAGGGCGTGGGCACTGAAGCTTTCTTT
clone size: NA; V gene: TRBV18; J gene: TRBJ2-2; D gene: TRBD1; CDR3 protein: CASSSGQPTGELFF; CDR3 DNA: TGTGCCAGCTCATCGGGACAGCCAACCGGGGAGCTGTTTTTT
clone size: NA; V gene: TRBV7-2; J gene: TRBJ2-1; D gene: TRBD2; CDR3 protein: CASSLGGLAGYTYNEQFF; CDR3 DNA: TGTGCCAGCAGCTTAGGGGGACTAGCGGGATATACCTACAATGAGCAGTTCTTC
clone size: NA; V gene: TRBV28; J gene: TRBJ1-1; D gene: NA; CDR3 protein: CASSEVSPEAFF; CDR3 DNA: TGTGCCAGCAGTGAAGTTTCTCCTGAAGCTTTCTTT
clone size: NA; V gene: TRBV6-5; J gene: TRBJ1-2; D gene: NA; CDR3 protein: CASSQRTPSLGGYTF; CDR3 DNA: TGTGCCAGCAGCCAACGGACCCCTTCCCTGGGGGGCTACACCTTC
clone size: NA; V gene: TRBV20-1; J gene: TRBJ2-7; D gene: NA; CDR3 protein: CSARDTYEQYF; CDR3 DNA: TGCAGTGCGAGGGACACCTACGAGCAGTACTTC
clone size: NA; V gene: TRBV24-1; J gene: TRBJ2-7; D gene: NA; CDR3 protein: CATGQNPYEQYF; CDR3 DNA: TGTGCGACCGGACAGAACCCCTACGAGCAGTACTTC
clone size: NA; V gene: TRBV6-6; J gene: TRBJ1-2; D gene: TRBD1; CDR3 protein: CASSYPGQVGYTF; CDR3 DNA: TGTGCCAGCAGTTACCCTGGACAGGTTGGCTACACCTTC
clone size: NA; V gene: TRBV5-6; J gene: TRBJ1-3; D gene: NA; CDR3 protein: CASSLAPSSGNTIYF; CDR3 DNA: TGTGCCAGCAGCTTGGCGCCCAGCTCTGGAAACACCATATATTTT
clone size: NA; V gene: TRBV4-1; J gene: TRBJ2-1; D gene: TRBD2; CDR3 protein: CASSQASGRNEQFF; CDR3 DNA: TGCGCCAGCAGCCAGGCTAGCGGGCGTAATGAGCAGTTCTTC
clone size: NA; V gene: TRBV7-2; J gene: TRBJ2-7; D gene: NA; CDR3 protein: CASTSLVASEQYF; CDR3 DNA: TGTGCCAGCACGTCTCTGGTAGCTTCCGAGCAGTACTTC
clone size: NA; V gene: TRBV13; J gene: TRBJ2-3; D gene: TRBD2; CDR3 protein: CASSRRLAQDTDTQYF; CDR3 DNA: TGTGCCAGCAGCAGACGACTAGCGCAAGACACAGATACGCAGTATTTT
clone size: NA; V gene: TRBV7-2; J gene: TRBJ2-3; D gene: NA; CDR3 protein: CASSLDLSTDTQYF; CDR3 DNA: TGTGCCAGCAGCTTGGATCTGAGCACAGATACGCAGTATTTT
clone size: NA; V gene: TRBV7-2; J gene: TRBJ2-7; D gene: NA; CDR3 protein: CASSLGTYYEQYF; CDR3 DNA: TGTGCCAGCAGCCTTGGGACTTACTACGAGCAGTACTTC
clone size: once; V gene: TRBV20-1; J gene: TRBJ2-5; D gene: NA; CDR3 protein: CSASKGTLKTQYF; CDR3 DNA: TGCAGTGCTAGTAAGGGCACGTTAAAGACCCAGTACTTC
clone size: NA; V gene: TRBV6-5; J gene: TRBJ1-4; D gene: NA; CDR3 protein: CASSYSGVKKLFF; CDR3 DNA: TGTGCCAGCAGTTACTCGGGGGTTAAAAAACTGTTTTTT
clone size: NA; V gene: TRBV7-8; J gene: TRBJ2-5; D gene: TRBD2; CDR3 protein: CASSIAGFGETQYF; CDR3 DNA: TGTGCCAGCAGTATAGCGGGATTCGGGGAGACCCAGTACTTC
clone size: NA; V gene: TRBV18; J gene: TRBJ2-2; D gene: TRBD1; CDR3 protein: CASSFTGQGNTGELFF; CDR3 DNA: TGTGCCAGCTCATTCACGGGACAGGGCAACACCGGGGAGCTGTTTTTT
clone size: NA; V gene: TRBV2; J gene: TRBJ1-4; D gene: NA; CDR3 protein: CASSPEGEKLFF; CDR3 DNA: TGTGCCAGCTCTCCCGAGGGCGAAAAACTGTTTTTT
clone size: NA; V gene: TRBV29-1; J gene: TRBJ2-5; D gene: TRBD2; CDR3 protein: CSVIPSGRQETQYF; CDR3 DNA: TGCAGCGTCATTCCAAGCGGGAGACAAGAGACCCAGTACTTC
clone size: NA; V gene: TRBV5-4; J gene: TRBJ2-5; D gene: TRBD1; CDR3 protein: CASSTWRGQGQETQYF; CDR3 DNA: TGTGCCAGCAGCACCTGGCGTGGACAGGGACAAGAGACCCAGTACTTC
clone size: few; V gene: TRBV19; J gene: TRBJ1-5; D gene: TRBD1; CDR3 protein: CASTGTENQPQHF; CDR3 DNA: TGTGCCAGCACTGGGACAGAAAATCAGCCCCAGCATTTT
clone size: NA; V gene: TRBV11-2; J gene: TRBJ1-4; D gene: TRBD1; CDR3 protein: CASSLDSDRGNEKLFF; CDR3 DNA: TGTGCCAGCAGCTTAGATTCGGACAGGGGTAATGAAAAACTGTTTTTT
clone size: NA; V gene: TRBV4-3; J gene: TRBJ2-7; D gene: TRBD2; CDR3 protein: CASSQDGTSGNEQYF; CDR3 DNA: TGCGCCAGCAGCCAAGACGGGACTAGCGGGAACGAGCAGTACTTC
clone size: NA; V gene: TRBV6-2/TRBV6-3; J gene: TRBJ2-7; D gene: NA; CDR3 protein: CASSYSSIGSHEQYF; CDR3 DNA: TGTGCCAGCAGTTACTCGAGTATCGGGAGCCACGAGCAGTACTTC
clone size: NA; V gene: TRBV19; J gene: TRBJ1-5; D gene: TRBD1; CDR3 protein: CASSNPPGTATYSNQPQHF; CDR3 DNA: TGTGCCAGTAGTAACCCTCCTGGGACAGCTACCTATAGCAATCAGCCCCAGCATTTT
clone size: medium-sized; V gene: TRBV27; J gene: TRBJ1-5; D gene: NA; CDR3 protein: CASSLDGAGQPQHF; CDR3 DNA: TGTGCCAGCAGTTTAGACGGGGCCGGGCAGCCCCAGCATTTT
clone size: NA; V gene: TRBV7-9; J gene: TRBJ2-2; D gene: TRBD1; CDR3 protein: CASSPRDSSTGELFF; CDR3 DNA: TGTGCCAGCAGCCCCCGGGACAGTAGCACCGGGGAGCTGTTTTTT
clone size: NA; V gene: TRBV6-5; J gene: TRBJ2-1; D gene: TRBD2; CDR3 protein: CASSYLRAGGPNEQFF; CDR3 DNA: TGTGCCAGCAGTTACTTGAGGGCGGGAGGGCCCAATGAGCAGTTCTTC
clone size: NA; V gene: TRBV29-1; J gene: TRBJ1-4; D gene: NA; CDR3 protein: CSVESGVEEKLFF; CDR3 DNA: TGCAGCGTTGAATCTGGGGTTGAAGAAAAACTGTTTTTT
clone size: NA; V gene: TRBV7-8; J gene: TRBJ2-2; D gene: TRBD1; CDR3 protein: CASSSIRDRERTGELFF; CDR3 DNA: TGTGCCAGCAGCTCTATACGGGACAGGGAACGCACCGGGGAGCTGTTTTTT
clone size: NA; V gene: TRBV9; J gene: TRBJ2-5; D gene: NA; CDR3 protein: CASSPGPSDLETQYF; CDR3 DNA: TGTGCCAGCAGCCCGGGGCCTTCTGATTTAGAGACCCAGTACTTC
clone size: NA; V gene: TRBV10-3; J gene: TRBJ1-1; D gene: NA; CDR3 protein: CATSAGGANTEAFF; CDR3 DNA: TGTGCCACGAGTGCGGGGGGAGCGAACACTGAAGCTTTCTTT
clone size: NA; V gene: TRBV30; J gene: TRBJ2-1; D gene: NA; CDR3 protein: CAWRRRRSSYNEQFF; CDR3 DNA: TGTGCCTGGAGGAGGCGGCGGAGCTCCTACAATGAGCAGTTCTTC
clone size: NA; V gene: TRBV30; J gene: TRBJ1-3; D gene: NA; CDR3 protein: CAWETRASWRNTIYF; CDR3 DNA: TGTGCCTGGGAAACTCGGGCCTCTTGGCGGAACACCATATATTTT
clone size: NA; V gene: TRBV7-8; J gene: TRBJ2-1; D gene: TRBD2; CDR3 protein: CASSREGEQFF; CDR3 DNA: TGTGCCAGCAGCCGGGAGGGTGAGCAGTTCTTC
clone size: NA; V gene: TRBV28; J gene: TRBJ1-1; D gene: NA; CDR3 protein: CASSLWRGGNTEAFF; CDR3 DNA: TGTGCCAGCAGTTTGTGGAGGGGGGGAAACACTGAAGCTTTCTTT
clone size: NA; V gene: TRBV11-3; J gene: TRBJ2-7; D gene: NA; CDR3 protein: CASSGLSYEQYF; CDR3 DNA: TGTGCCAGCAGTGGGCTCTCCTACGAGCAGTACTTC
clone size: NA; V gene: TRBV4-2; J gene: TRBJ1-5; D gene: NA; CDR3 protein: CASSQRAAGDSNQPQHF; CDR3 DNA: TGTGCCAGCAGCCAACGGGCGGCTGGAGATAGCAATCAGCCCCAGCATTTT
clone size: NA; V gene: TRBV9; J gene: TRBJ2-7; D gene: TRBD2; CDR3 protein: CASSVGAAGGPSEQYF; CDR3 DNA: TGTGCCAGCAGCGTTGGCGCGGCGGGAGGGCCAAGTGAGCAGTACTTC